A selection of T cell receptor beta chains follows, all from one sample in a study of cytomegalovirus exposure and HLA in healthy donors. TCRdb's copy holds only in-frame clones and misses some; the assay was immunoSEQ multiplex PCR. The sample has 100,000 to 150,000 clones, approximately 88% seen once. Sequencing used PBMCs. All receptors come from a man between 18 and 35 years old in good health and CMV-seronegative. Both conserved end residues are part of each CDR3. The order of the fields is D gene, CDR3 length, clone size, J gene, V gene, CDR3 DNA, CDR3 protein. The D gene is left open where the match is weak. Clone size is given for some rows only: seen once, a few or many times, or a class if the clone is expanded.

>TRBD1|14|once|TRBJ1-4|TRBV5-1
TGCGCCAGCAGTTCCGGGACAGGCGAGGAAAAACTGTTTTTT
CASSSGTGEEKLFF
>NA|17|few|TRBJ1-5|TRBV15
TGTGCCACCAGCAGATCCCTGATACTAGTGAACAATCAGCCCCAGCATTTT
CATSRSLILVNNQPQHF
>NA|13|NA|TRBJ1-5|TRBV28
TGTGCCAGCAACCGGGATAGCAATCAGCCCCAGCATTTT
CASNRDSNQPQHF
>TRBD1|11|few|TRBJ1-1|TRBV19
TGTGCCACACAGGGGTGGACTGAAGCTTTCTTT
CATQGWTEAFF
>NA|14|NA|TRBJ1-1|TRBV15
TGTGCCACCAGCAGAGATCGTTCGAACACTGAAGCTTTCTTT
CATSRDRSNTEAFF
>TRBD2|14|NA|TRBJ2-1|TRBV19
TGTGCCAGTAGTGGGGGGGTGGTCTACAATGAGCAGTTCTTC
CASSGGVVYNEQFF
>NA|14|NA|TRBJ2-7|TRBV28
TGTGCCAGCAGCCCTATCAGGGGGAGGATCGAGCAGTACTTC
CASSPIRGRIEQYF
>NA|15|NA|TRBJ2-1|TRBV28
TGTGCCAGCAGTTTCGCGGGATCCGGACCCAATGAGCAGTTCTTC
CASSFAGSGPNEQFF
>NA|13|NA|TRBJ1-1|TRBV5-6
TGTGCCAGCAAACGCGGTATGAACACTGAAGCTTTCTTT
CASKRGMNTEAFF
>TRBD2|15|NA|TRBJ2-3|TRBV6-1
TGTGCCAGCAGTGAGAGAGGACTAGCGGGAGGGGGAGTGTATTTT
CASSERGLAGGGVYF
>NA|14|NA|TRBJ2-7|TRBV5-4
TGTGCCAGCAGCTTGGTGGACACCCCCCACGAGCAGTACTTC
CASSLVDTPHEQYF
>NA|16|NA|TRBJ1-3|TRBV6-5
TGTGCCAGCAGTTATGACTTACTATCCTCTGGAAACACCATATATTTT
CASSYDLLSSGNTIYF
>NA|16|NA|TRBJ1-3|TRBV4-3
TGCGCCAGCAGCCAAGAAACAGGGTGGCCTGGAAACACCATATATTTT
CASSQETGWPGNTIYF
>TRBD1|16|NA|TRBJ2-1|TRBV7-2
TGTGCCAGCAGCTTAACAGGGGGCAATGATTACAATGAGCAGTTCTTC
CASSLTGGNDYNEQFF
>NA|16|NA|TRBJ2-7|TRBV6-5
TGTGCCAGCAGTTACTCGGGGGGTGGCACCAGCTACGAGCAGTACTTC
CASSYSGGGTSYEQYF
>NA|13|NA|TRBJ1-1|TRBV29-1
TGCAGCGTTGCTACCGGGACAAGATATGAAGCTTTCTTT
CSVATGTRYEAFF
>NA|14|NA|TRBJ2-1|TRBV6-1
TGTGCCAGCAGCCTACAGGGTATCTACAATGAGCAGTTCTTC
CASSLQGIYNEQFF
>NA|17|NA|TRBJ1-6|TRBV14
TGTGCCAGCAGCCAAGGGGCAGCAATCTCCTATAATTCACCCCTCCACTTT
CASSQGAAISYNSPLHF
>NA|12|NA|TRBJ2-7|TRBV29-1
TGCAGCGTCGACCTAGGGGTCCGCGAGCAGTACTTC
CSVDLGVREQYF
>TRBD1|15|once|TRBJ1-1|TRBV7-6
TGTGCCAGCAGCTTTGCGGGCGGGGGACAGGGGGATGCTTTCTTT
CASSFAGGGQGDAFF
>NA|14|NA|TRBJ1-1|TRBV4-1
TGCGCCAGCAGCGTAAGTCCGGGGAAAGCTGAAGCTTTCTTT
CASSVSPGKAEAFF
>TRBD1|15|many|TRBJ1-1|TRBV14
TGTGCCAGCAGCCAATTCTCCGTACAGGGGACTGAAGCTTTCTTT
CASSQFSVQGTEAFF
>TRBD1|16|NA|TRBJ1-5|TRBV6-6
TGTGCCAGCAGTTACCCCCCGGGACAGGGCAATCAGCCCCAGCATTTT
CASSYPPGQGNQPQHF
>NA|13|NA|TRBJ2-7|TRBV11-3
TGTGCCAGCAGCTTAAGGAGCGTCTACGAGCAGTACTTC
CASSLRSVYEQYF